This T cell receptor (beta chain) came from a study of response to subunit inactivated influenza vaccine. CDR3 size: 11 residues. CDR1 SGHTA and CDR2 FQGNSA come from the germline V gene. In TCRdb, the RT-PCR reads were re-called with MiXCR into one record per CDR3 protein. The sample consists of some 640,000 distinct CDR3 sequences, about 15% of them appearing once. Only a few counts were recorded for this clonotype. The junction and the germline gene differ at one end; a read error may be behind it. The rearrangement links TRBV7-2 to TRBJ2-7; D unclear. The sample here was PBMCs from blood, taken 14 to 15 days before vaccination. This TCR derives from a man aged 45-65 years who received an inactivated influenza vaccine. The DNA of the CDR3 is TGTGCCAGCAGATCCTCCTCGACGGTCGTCTTC. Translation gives CASRSSSTVVF.